Shown below are 32 T cell receptor beta chains from a single sample sequenced in a study of cytomegalovirus exposure and HLA in healthy donors (dated by TCRdb to between 2016 and 2019). Library prep was done by the immunoSEQ multiplex PCR assay. A mixture of 60 forward primers for TCR Vbeta segments and 13 reverse primers for TCR Jbeta segments was used in the multiplex PCR. TCRdb took over this immuneACCESS table, retaining in-frame rearrangements with V and J assigned. Such tables are incomplete; in checked studies, under half of the missing clones stem from an unresolved V gene, and the remainder is unexplained. This sample gives about 140,000 clones in total; approximately 86% of them show up just once. The biggest ten clones account for roughly 0.5% of the sample. The sample taken for sequencing was PBMCs. Receptors originate from a woman between 40 and 50 years old in good health and CMV-seronegative.

The V call is TRBV5-1, the J call TRBJ2-5; tentative D call: TRBD2 (6 bases). Germline values: CDR1 SGHRS, CDR2 YFSETQ. Trimming stripped 0 bases from V and 5 bases from J, with 14 bases between. The CDR3 is 15 residues long. The CDR3 DNA reads TGCGCCAGCAGCTTGGGGTTAGCGGTAGGGGAGACCCAGTACTTC. Translating it yields CASSLGLAVGETQYF. Supplemented by reference TRBV5-1 and TRBJ2-5, the full variable domain reads KAGVTQTPRYLIKTRGQQVTLSCSPISGHRSVSWYQQTPGQGLQFLFEYFSETQRNKGNFPGRFSGRQFSNSRSEMNVSTLELGDSALYLCASSLGLAVGETQYFGPGTRLLVL.

The chain employs TRBV6-1 and TRBJ2-7; 7 positions match TRBD1. With V trimmed by 4 bases and J by 1 base, 4 bases remained unmatched. The CDR3 sequence is 14 residues long. Germline CDR1 reads MNHNS; CDR2 reads SASEGT. The CDR3: CASSAQGISYEQYF. The CDR3 DNA reads TGTGCCAGCAGTGCACAGGGGATATCCTACGAGCAGTACTTC.

V is TRBV10-3 and J is TRBJ2-7; TRBD2 agrees at 12 bases. Trimming took 4 bases from V and 7 from J; bases not matched to a gene: 8. Looked up from germline, CDR1 is ENHRY and CDR2 is SYGVKD. The CDR3 consists of 15 residues. CDR3 region: CAISALAGGASEQYF. In DNA form, the CDR3 reads TGTGCCATCAGTGCCCTAGCGGGAGGGGCAAGTGAGCAGTACTTC.

This clone was seen a single time. The chain has TRBV7-8 and TRBJ2-7, with TRBD1 identical over 7 bases. The CDR3 consists of 15 residues. J gave up 3 bases and V 6 bases, and 11 bases lay outside the gene matches. Germline CDR1 reads SGHVS; CDR2 reads FQNEAQ. CDR3 DNA sequence: TGTGCCAGCAGAAGAGACAGGGAAGGGCTCTACGAGCAGTACTTC. Translated: CASRRDREGLYEQYF.

This rearrangement joins TRBV11-3 to TRBJ2-1; 9 bases are shared with TRBD2. The CDR3 extends over 14 amino acids. After removal of 4 bases from V and 8 bases from J, the junction contained 6 bases not matched to a gene. CDR1 and CDR2 from the germline V gene are SGHNT and YENEEA. The CDR3 spells CASSWASGKDEQFF. CDR3 DNA sequence: TGTGCCAGCAGCTGGGCTAGCGGGAAGGATGAGCAGTTCTTC.

This clone has just one count. This chain joins TRBV28 and TRBJ2-2; D gene unclear. The CDR3 consists of 14 residues. Germline loops: CDR1 MDHEN, CDR2 SYDVKM. The V end lost 5 bases, the J end lost 4 bases, and 11 bases lay between the germline ends. The CDR3 sequence is CASSTSGPTGELFF. In nucleotides, the CDR3 is TGTGCCAGCAGTACCTCGGGTCCCACCGGGGAGCTGTTTTTT.

The CDR3 protein is CASSSWPPGQGATGELFF. Here the CDR3 DNA reads TGCGCCAGCAGCAGTTGGCCCCCCGGACAGGGGGCTACCGGGGAGCTGTTTTTT. V and J are TRBV5-1 and TRBJ2-2; 11 positions match TRBD1. V lost 4 bases, J lost 5 bases, and 13 bases stayed unmatched. The germline CDR1 and CDR2 sequences are SGHRS and YFSETQ. The CDR3 has 18 amino acids. Full variable domain (remainder filled in from reference TRBV5-1 and TRBJ2-2): KAGVTQTPRYLIKTRGQQVTLSCSPISGHRSVSWYQQTPGQGLQFLFEYFSETQRNKGNFPGRFSGRQFSNSRSEMNVSTLELGDSALYLCASSSWPPGQGATGELFFGEGSRLTVL.

This chain joins TRBV13 and TRBJ2-2; the match to TRBD1 covers 8 bases. The germline CDR1 and CDR2 sequences are PRHDT and FYEKMQ (reference sequence). This CDR3 is 15 amino acids long. V shed 5 bases and J 1 base; nucleotides not matched to a gene: 3. CDR3 nucleotides: TGTGCCAGCAGCCCAACAGGGGGGAACACCGGGGAGCTGTTTTTT. Amino acids: CASSPTGGNTGELFF.

The rearrangement joins TRBV6-5 to TRBJ2-7; 9 bases are shared with TRBD2. The CDR3 totals 14 residues. V was clipped by 2 bases and J by 11 bases; unmatched bases: 10. Germline-derived CDR1 and CDR2 are MNHEY and SVGAGI. The CDR3 sequence is CASSYASGTSLEYF. For the CDR3, the DNA is TGTGCCAGCAGTTACGCTAGCGGGACATCCTTGGAGTACTTC.

V gene TRBV7-3 combines with J gene TRBJ2-7, with 7 bases aligning to TRBD1. With 5 bases clipped from V and 5 bases from J, the junction kept 15 bases outside the gene matches. This CDR3 spans 16 amino acids. Germline V gives CDR1 SGHTA, CDR2 FQGTGA. CDR3 bases: TGTGCCAGCAGCCCACACCCCTGGACAGGAGGCAACGAGCAGTACTTC. Residues: CASSPHPWTGGNEQYF.

The sample holds one count of this clone. The J gene is TRBJ2-3, the V gene TRBV5-1; TRBD2 matches 8 bases. V lost 3 bases, J lost 3 bases, and 3 bases stayed unmatched. The germline V gene encodes CDR1 SGHRS and CDR2 YFSETQ. This CDR3 contains 14 residues. CDR3: CASSSAGVTDTQYF. CDR3 nucleotides: TGCGCCAGCAGCTCAGCGGGGGTTACAGATACGCAGTATTTT.

The V gene is TRBV6-5, the J gene TRBJ2-2; D is perhaps TRBD1 (6 bases). This CDR3 has 14 residues. Germline assignment: CDR1 MNHEY and CDR2 SVGAGI. V lost 4 bases to trimming and J lost 6 bases, with 12 bases between them. CDR3 amino acids: CASSWFRGPGELFF. The DNA for the CDR3 is TGTGCCAGCAGTTGGTTCAGGGGTCCCGGGGAGCTGTTTTTT.

This clone was observed once. CDR3 nucleotide sequence: TGTGCCAGCTCACGAAGCAGGGAAGATACGCAGTATTTT. This codes for CASSRSREDTQYF. The chain has TRBV18 and TRBJ2-3; D perhaps matches TRBD1 (5 bases). CDR1 and CDR2 from the germline V gene are KGHSH and LQKENI. V lost 4 bases, J lost 5 bases, and 10 bases lay in between. The CDR3 consists of 13 residues.

V and J are TRBV10-1 and TRBJ2-5; D perhaps matches TRBD1 (5 bases). The germline CDR1 and CDR2 sequences are WNHNN and SYGVQD (reference sequence). Trimming shortened V by 3 bases and J by 4 bases, and 12 bases separated the two germline ends. The CDR3 consists of 14 residues. The CDR3 sequence is CASSDQGVGETQYF. The CDR3 bases are TGCGCCAGCAGTGATCAAGGGGTGGGAGAGACCCAGTACTTC.

V is TRBV4-1 and J is TRBJ2-7; D remains ambiguous. The CDR3 runs to 15 residues. The V end was cut by 0 bases, the J end by 2 bases, with 11 bases between. Germline loops: CDR1 MGHRA, CDR2 YSYEKL. The CDR3 nucleotides are TGCGCCAGCAGCCAAGATCTAGGTACCGCCTACGAGCAGTACTTC. It specifies CASSQDLGTAYEQYF.

The J gene is TRBJ1-2, the V gene TRBV11-2, with 9 bases aligning to TRBD1. The CDR3 sequence is 14 residues long. V gave up 6 bases and J gave up 4 bases; unmatched junction bases: 6. The germline CDR1 and CDR2 sequences are SGHAT and FQNNGV. The CDR3 sequence is CASRPTGGGYGYTF. The CDR3 region has the DNA TGTGCCAGCAGACCCACAGGGGGCGGCTATGGCTACACCTTC. Complete variable domain (other parts from reference TRBV11-2 and TRBJ1-2): EAGVAQSPRYKIIEKRQSVAFWCNPISGHATLYWYQQILGQGPKLLIQFQNNGVVDDSQLPKDRFSAERLKGVDSTLKIQPAKLEDSAVYLCASRPTGGGYGYTFGSGTRLTVV.

V usage is TRBV5-1 and J usage is TRBJ2-7, with a tentative D call TRBD1 (6 bases). Trimming cost V 4 bases and J 6 bases, with 14 bases left between them. In germline, CDR1 is SGHRS, CDR2 YFSETQ. This CDR3 comprises 13 residues. This CDR3 is CASSIGTPSEQYF. The CDR3 DNA reads as TGCGCCAGCAGCATAGGGACACCATCCGAGCAGTACTTC.

The chain is built from TRBV6-5 and TRBJ1-1, with D perhaps matching TRBD1 (6 bases). From germline, CDR1 is MNHEY and CDR2 SVGAGI. V was pared by 2 bases and J by 10 bases, with 11 bases between. CDR3 length: 12 residues. CDR3 sequence: CASSYAQGTAFF. CDR3 nucleotide sequence: TGTGCCAGCAGTTACGCACAGGGAACAGCTTTCTTT.

The chain combines TRBV27 with TRBJ2-1, with a possible D match to TRBD2 (5 bases). This CDR3 has 13 amino acids. V lost 4 bases to trimming and J lost 7 bases, with 11 bases between them. Germline-derived CDR1 and CDR2 are MNHEY and SMNVEV (reference sequence). In DNA form, the CDR3 reads TGTGCCAGCAGTTGGGTAGCGAGTAATGAGCAGTTCTTC. This sequence encodes CASSWVASNEQFF.

The rearrangement links TRBV4-2 to TRBJ2-7, with 10 positions matching TRBD1. Germline-derived CDR1 and CDR2 are LGHNA and YNFKEQ. The V and J ends lost 3 bases and 4 bases, in that order; junction bases with no gene match: 6. The CDR3 is 15 residues long. This chain's CDR3 is CASSHPLGQGYEQYF. The CDR3 DNA follows: TGTGCCAGCAGCCATCCCCTGGGACAGGGGTACGAGCAGTACTTC.

A word on this clone: At one end, the junction sequence differs from germline, possibly due to a read error. The chain couples TRBV7-2 to TRBJ2-7, with 7 bases matching TRBD1. CDR1 is SGHTA and CDR2 is FQGNSA in the germline V gene. This CDR3 is 15 amino acids long. The CDR3 reads CASTLNRGPTYEQYF. For the CDR3, the DNA is TGTGCCAGCACCTTAAACAGGGGACCAACCTACGAGCAGTACTTC.

CDR3 region: CASSLAETGVQETQYF. In nucleotides, the CDR3 is TGTGCCAGCAGTCTAGCTGAGACAGGGGTTCAAGAGACCCAGTACTTC. The V call is TRBV28, the J call TRBJ2-5; 8 bases are shared with TRBD1. The length of the CDR3 is 16 residues. Germline CDR1 is MDHEN and CDR2 is SYDVKM. V trimming: 5 bases; J trimming: 2 bases; junction bases outside the gene matches: 10.

On this clone itself: One end of the junction does not line up with germline, which may come from a read error. V is TRBV5-4 and J is TRBJ2-1; the D is unclear. There are 13 residues in the CDR3. Germline CDR1 SGHNT, CDR2 YYREEE (reference sequence). CDR3 residues: CTSSPQNYNEQFF. DNA for the CDR3: TGTACCAGCAGCCCACAGAACTACAATGAGCAGTTCTTC.

V gene TRBV5-1 combines with J gene TRBJ1-2, with D unclear. V lost 0 bases to trimming and J lost 5 bases, with 8 bases between them. CDR1 is SGHRS, CDR2 YFSETQ, per germline. The CDR3 is 13 residues long. CDR3 DNA: TGCGCCAGCAGCTTGGGGGGAGGATATGGCTACACCTTC. This translates into CASSLGGGYGYTF.

This clone came up once. CDR3 sequence: CASSIALTGQNTEAFF. The CDR3, as DNA: TGTGCCAGTAGTATAGCCCTGACAGGACAGAACACTGAAGCTTTCTTT. The chain combines TRBV19 with TRBJ1-1; a possible D gene is TRBD1 (6 bases). The CDR3 extends over 16 amino acids. V was clipped by 1 base and J by 1 base, with 13 bases between them. Germline lookup yields CDR1 LNHDA and CDR2 SQIVND (reference sequence).

The chain couples TRBV5-1 to TRBJ2-7; TRBD2 matches 8 bases. This CDR3 comprises 15 residues. J lost 2 bases, V lost 2 bases, and 6 bases had no gene match. Germline V gene data show CDR1 as SGHRS and CDR2 as YFSETQ. The CDR3 DNA reads TGCGCCAGCAGCTTATTGCCGGGACTAGCCTACGAGCAGTACTTC. Translation gives CASSLLPGLAYEQYF.

V is TRBV5-1 and J is TRBJ2-2; 9 bases align to TRBD1. V was pared by 1 base and J by 6 bases, with 10 bases of the junction left unmatched. The CDR3 covers 17 residues. Looked up from germline, CDR1 is SGHRS and CDR2 is YFSETQ. The CDR3 spells CASSLQVGTGIAGELFF. The CDR3 nucleotides are TGCGCCAGCAGCTTGCAAGTTGGGACAGGGATTGCCGGGGAGCTGTTTTTT.

The V and J genes are TRBV7-9 and TRBJ2-2; TRBD2 agrees at 13 bases. The CDR3 loop spans 18 amino acids. The germline V gene has CDR1 SEHNR and CDR2 FQNEAQ (reference sequence). V was pared by 5 bases and J by 2 bases, with 8 bases of the junction left unmatched. The CDR3 DNA is TGTGCCAGCAGCGGAAGACTAGCGGGAGGTCCCAACACCGGGGAGCTGTTTTTT. This encodes CASSGRLAGGPNTGELFF.

This clone was detected only a few times. The chain combines TRBV25-1 with TRBJ2-7, with a weak D call TRBD1 (5 bases). Per germline, CDR1 MGHDK and CDR2 SYGVNS. The V end was cut by 1 base, the J end by 7 bases, with 11 bases between. The CDR3 runs to 13 residues. The CDR3 bases are TGTGCCAGCAGTGAATGGGGCGCGAAAGAGCAGTACTTC. This codes for CASSEWGAKEQYF.

This chain uses TRBV30 with TRBJ1-3; 9 bases are a match to TRBD1. V gave up 2 bases and J gave up 9 bases; unmatched junction bases: 14. The CDR3 loop spans 16 amino acids. CDR1 and CDR2 from the germline V gene are GTSNPN and SVGIG (reference sequence). The CDR3: CAWSPSPQGAGGTIYF. DNA of the CDR3: TGTGCCTGGAGTCCCTCCCCACAGGGGGCAGGAGGCACCATATATTTT. Full variable domain (rest looked up from reference TRBV30 and TRBJ1-3): SQTIHQWPATLVQPVGSPLSLECTVEGTSNPNLYWYRQAAGRGLQLLFYSVGIGQISSEVPQNLSASRPQDRQFILSSKKLLLSDSGFYLCAWSPSPQGAGGTIYFGEGSWLTVV.

Worth noting for this clone: One junction end does not reproduce the germline sequence, and a read error may be involved. The chain employs TRBV30 and TRBJ2-2; no clear D. CDR3 size: 13 residues. Germline CDR1 GTSNPN, CDR2 SVGIG (reference sequence). CDR3 in DNA: TGTGCCTGGAGTACAACGAATACCGGGGAGCTGTTTTTT. Translation gives CAWSTTNTGELFF.

The chain is built from TRBV5-1 and TRBJ2-1; 13 nucleotides line up with TRBD2. The V gene end was trimmed by 0 bases and the J gene end by 6 bases; junction bases not matched to a gene: 3. Germline V gives CDR1 SGHRS, CDR2 YFSETQ. The CDR3 has 16 residues. The CDR3 DNA reads as TGCGCCAGCAGCTTGGCCGGGACTAGCGGGGTCAATGAGCAGTTCTTC. It is translated as CASSLAGTSGVNEQFF.